Listed here are 17 T cell receptor beta chains from one sample, sequenced in a study of T cell repertoires in cytomegalovirus infection. TCRdb ran MiXCR on the reads and lists one entry per CDR3 protein. The sample records about 440,000 distinct CDR3 sequences, approximately 33% being singletons. The specimen was PBMCs. The receptor source for this set is a human donor in good health (CMV status not recorded). Some clones in this sample may be carry-over from other donors' samples.

The rearrangement links TRBV27 to TRBJ2-7; maybe TRBD2 (7 bases). Germline assignment: CDR1 MNHEY and CDR2 SMNVEV (reference sequence). The CDR3 loop spans 13 amino acids. Trimming stripped 6 bases from V and 2 bases from J, with 11 bases between. This CDR3 is CASRGGLAYEQYF. CDR3 nucleotides: TGTGCCAGCAGGGGGGGGCTGGCCTACGAGCAGTACTTC.

The CDR3 DNA sequence: TGTGCCCGCCCAAAGGCGGACAGGGAGGCCGGGGAGCTGTTTTTT. Amino acid sequence: CARPKADREAGELFF. The V and J genes are TRBV6-1 and TRBJ2-2; 8 nucleotides match TRBD1. Germline V CDR1 and CDR2: MNHNS, SASEGT. V shed 11 bases and J 6 bases; nucleotides not matched to a gene: 14. The CDR3 contains 15 residues.

This clonotype came up a few times. The rearrangement joins TRBV27 to TRBJ2-1, with 8 bases that match TRBD1. The CDR3 runs 13 residues. The germline gives CDR1 MNHEY, CDR2 SMNVEV (reference sequence). The V and J ends lost 8 bases and 4 bases, in that order; junction bases with no gene match: 4. CDR3 nucleotides: TGTGCCAGCGGACAGGGCTATTACAATGAGCAGTTCTTC. This sequence encodes CASGQGYYNEQFF.

This clonotype was observed a few times. The chain recombines TRBV6-1 with TRBJ1-3; weak D call: TRBD1 (6 bases). The CDR3 is 15 amino acids. V shed 4 bases and J shed 2 bases, with 12 bases lying between them. The V gene's germline CDR1 is MNHNS and CDR2 SASEGT. Written as DNA, the CDR3 is TGTGCCAGCAGTGTCGGACAGAGTCCTGGAAACACCATATATTTT. Its translation is CASSVGQSPGNTIYF.

This clonotype appeared many times. The V call is TRBV7-8, the J call TRBJ1-4; 8 nucleotides match TRBD1. Trimming cost V 6 bases and J 5 bases; bases outside gene matches: 5. This CDR3 has 14 amino acids. Germline V gives CDR1 SGHVS, CDR2 FQNEAQ. CDR3 sequence reads: CASRGQALNEKLFF. CDR3 sequence (DNA): TGTGCCAGCAGGGGACAGGCCTTAAATGAAAAACTGTTTTTT.

This clonotype was seen ten or more times. This chain joins TRBV7-2 and TRBJ2-1; 10 bases match TRBD1. This CDR3 contains 15 residues. Trimming cost V 5 bases and J 0 bases; bases outside gene matches: 1. Per germline, CDR1 SGHTA and CDR2 FQGNSA. The CDR3 nucleotides are TGTGCCAGCAGCCGGGACAGGGGCTCCTACAATGAGCAGTTCTTC. It specifies CASSRDRGSYNEQFF.

As concerns this clonotype: A read error may be the cause here, since a much bigger clone is one base away. This rearrangement joins TRBV5-6 to TRBJ2-1; the match to TRBD2 covers 10 bases. Germline loops: CDR1 SGHDT, CDR2 YYEEEE. J gave up 4 bases and V 4 bases, and 8 bases lay outside the gene matches. The CDR3 has 16 amino acids. CDR3 amino acids: CASSPRPAGGYNEQFF. The CDR3 nucleotides read TGTGCCAGCAGCCCCAGACCAGCGGGGGGGTACAATGAGCAGTTCTTC.

The chain links TRBV7-2 to TRBJ2-3, with D possibly matching TRBD2 (6 bases). The CDR3 is made up of 15 amino acids. The V gene's germline CDR1 is SGHTA and CDR2 FQGNSA. Trimming shortened V by 3 bases and J by 0 bases, and 10 bases separated the two germline ends. CDR3 DNA: TGTGCCAGCAGCTTGGTAGCGGTTAGCACAGATACGCAGTATTTT. It specifies CASSLVAVSTDTQYF.

V and J are TRBV29-1 and TRBJ2-7; the D is unclear. CDR3 length: 12 residues. CDR1 and CDR2 from the germline V gene are SQVTM and ANQGSEA. V lost 4 bases and J lost 2, with 9 bases in between. CDR3 amino acids: CSVVDRTYEQYF. For the CDR3, the DNA is TGCAGCGTTGTAGATCGAACCTACGAGCAGTACTTC.

The chain joins TRBV10-1 to TRBJ1-1; D is possibly TRBD1 (6 bases). CDR1 WNHNN and CDR2 SYGVQD come from the germline V gene (reference sequence). CDR3 length: 12 residues. The V end was cut by 6 bases, the J end by 7 bases, with 12 bases between. The CDR3 sequence is CASSGGRGEAFF. The CDR3 DNA follows: TGCGCCAGCAGCGGGGGCCGGGGTGAAGCTTTCTTT.

This clonotype was seen more than once but under ten times. The CDR3 loop is CASSITGTPVDEQYF. CDR3 nucleotide sequence: TGTGCCAGTAGTATTACCGGGACCCCGGTCGACGAGCAGTACTTC. V gene TRBV19 combines with J gene TRBJ2-7; TRBD1 or TRBD2 may be the D gene (5 bases each). CDR1 and CDR2 (germline): LNHDA, SQIVND (reference sequence). The CDR3 loop spans 15 amino acids. V lost 3 bases and J 5 bases, leaving 17 bases between the germline ends. The full variable domain, its missing parts supplied by reference TRBV19 and TRBJ2-7, is DGGITQSPKYLFRKEGQNVTLSCEQNLNHDAMYWYRQDPGQGLRLIYYSQIVNDFQKGDIAEGYSVSREKKESFPLTVTSAQKNPTAFYLCASSITGTPVDEQYFGPGTRLTVT.

This clonotype was recorded at least ten times. This chain uses TRBV29-1 with TRBJ2-4, with D tentatively TRBD1 (6 bases). V was clipped by 6 bases and J by 0 bases, with 12 bases between them. Germline V lookup: CDR1 SQVTM, CDR2 ANQGSEA. This CDR3 comprises 14 residues. The DNA of the CDR3 is TGCAGCGTCCGGGACACCCTAGCCAAAAACATTCAGTACTTC. The encoded protein is CSVRDTLAKNIQYF. Filled out from reference TRBV29-1 and TRBJ2-4, the complete variable domain reads SAVISQKPSRDICQRGTSLTIQCQVDSQVTMMFWYRQQPGQSLTLIATANQGSEATYESGFVIDKFPISRPNLTFSTLTVSNMSPEDSSIYLCSVRDTLAKNIQYFGAGTRLSVL.

This clonotype was counted ten times or more. The gene calls are TRBV27 and TRBJ2-3, with D maybe TRBD2 (5 bases). The V end was cut by 7 bases, the J end by 4 bases, with 15 bases between. CDR3 length equals 14 residues. CDR1 and CDR2 from the germline V gene are MNHEY and SMNVEV (reference sequence). CDR3 residues: CASTPTGWADTQYF. Here the CDR3 DNA reads TGTGCCAGCACCCCGACGGGGTGGGCAGATACGCAGTATTTT.

This clonotype came up a few times. The rearrangement links TRBV12-3 or TRBV12-4 to TRBJ2-1, with D maybe TRBD2 (6 bases). The CDR3 is 13 amino acids. Trimming left V 5 bases short and J 5 bases short, with 10 bases between. CDR3 DNA: TGTGCCAGCAGTCGGGACTTCAACAATGAGCAGTTCTTC. Protein: CASSRDFNNEQFF.

The genes are TRBV7-9 and TRBJ1-1; no definite D call. Trimming removed 1 base from V and 11 bases from J, with 11 bases in between. This CDR3 has 12 amino acids. Germline CDR1 is SEHNR and CDR2 is FQNEAQ (reference sequence). CDR3 coding DNA: TGTGCCAGCAGCTTAGAATCCCTCGGCGCTTTCTTT. Translating gives CASSLESLGAFF.

V usage is TRBV14 and J usage is TRBJ1-2; 7 nucleotides match TRBD1. The germline V gene has CDR1 SGHDN and CDR2 FVKESK. This CDR3 is 14 amino acids long. With V trimmed by 3 bases and J by 3 bases, 4 bases remained unmatched. The CDR3 nucleotides read TGTGCCAGCAGCCACGACGGGACAGACTATGGCTACACCTTC. As protein: CASSHDGTDYGYTF.

This clonotype was detected ten times or more. The chain links TRBV7-2 to TRBJ2-5, with TRBD2 identical over 9 bases. Germline CDR1 SGHTA, CDR2 FQGNSA. V shed 5 bases and J 4 bases; nucleotides not matched to a gene: 2. This CDR3 has 13 amino acids. CDR3 sequence reads: CASSHSGGETQYF. In DNA form, the CDR3 reads TGTGCCAGCAGCCATAGCGGGGGAGAGACCCAGTACTTC.